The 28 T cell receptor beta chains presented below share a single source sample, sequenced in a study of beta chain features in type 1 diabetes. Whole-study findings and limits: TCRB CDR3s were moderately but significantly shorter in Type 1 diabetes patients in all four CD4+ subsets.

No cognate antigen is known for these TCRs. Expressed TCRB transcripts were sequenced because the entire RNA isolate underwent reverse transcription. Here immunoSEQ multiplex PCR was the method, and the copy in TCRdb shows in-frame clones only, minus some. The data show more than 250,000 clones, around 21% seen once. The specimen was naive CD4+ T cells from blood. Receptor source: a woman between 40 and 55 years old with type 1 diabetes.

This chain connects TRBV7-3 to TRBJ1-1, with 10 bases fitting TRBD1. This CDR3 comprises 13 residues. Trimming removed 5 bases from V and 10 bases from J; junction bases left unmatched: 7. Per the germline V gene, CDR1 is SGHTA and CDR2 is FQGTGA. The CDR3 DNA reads TGTGCCAGCAGCGTAGCCGGGACAGGGGTAGCTTTCTTT. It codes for CASSVAGTGVAFF. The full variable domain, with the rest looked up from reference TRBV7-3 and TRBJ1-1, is GAGVSQTPSNKVTEKGKYVELRCDPISGHTALYWYRQSLGQGPEFLIYFQGTGAADDSGLPNDRFFAVRPEGSVSTLKIQRTERGDSAVYLCASSVAGTGVAFFGQGTRLTVV.

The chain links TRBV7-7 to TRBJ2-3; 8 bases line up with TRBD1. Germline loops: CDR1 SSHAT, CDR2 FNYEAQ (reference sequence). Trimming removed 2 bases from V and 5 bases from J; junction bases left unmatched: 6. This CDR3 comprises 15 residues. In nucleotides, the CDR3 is TGTGCCAGCAGCTTATCCCAGGGGGCTGGAGATACGCAGTATTTT. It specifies CASSLSQGAGDTQYF.

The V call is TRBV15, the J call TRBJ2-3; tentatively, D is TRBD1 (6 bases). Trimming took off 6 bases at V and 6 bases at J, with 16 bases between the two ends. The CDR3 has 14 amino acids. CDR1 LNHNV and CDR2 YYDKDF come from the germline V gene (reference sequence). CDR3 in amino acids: CATSTGRGWDTQYF. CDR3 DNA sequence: TGTGCCACCAGTACAGGGCGCGGTTGGGATACGCAGTATTTT.

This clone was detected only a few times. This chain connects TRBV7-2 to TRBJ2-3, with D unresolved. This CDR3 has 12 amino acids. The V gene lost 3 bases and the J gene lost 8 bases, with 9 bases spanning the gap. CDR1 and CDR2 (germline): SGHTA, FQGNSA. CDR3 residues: CASSLSTRTQYF. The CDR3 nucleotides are TGTGCCAGCAGCTTGTCGACACGTACGCAGTATTTT.

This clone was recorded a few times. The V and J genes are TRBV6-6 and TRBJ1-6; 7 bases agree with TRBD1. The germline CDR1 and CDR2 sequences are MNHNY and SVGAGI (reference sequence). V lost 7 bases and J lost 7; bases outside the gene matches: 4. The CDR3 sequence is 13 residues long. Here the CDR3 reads CASTGQENSPLHF. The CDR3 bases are TGTGCCAGCACCGGACAGGAGAATTCACCCCTCCACTTT.

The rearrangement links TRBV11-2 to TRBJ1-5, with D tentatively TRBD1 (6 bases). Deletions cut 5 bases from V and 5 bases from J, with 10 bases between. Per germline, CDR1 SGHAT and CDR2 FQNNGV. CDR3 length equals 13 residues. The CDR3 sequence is CASSGNRDQPQHF. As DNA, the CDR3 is TGTGCCAGCAGCGGAAACAGGGATCAGCCCCAGCATTTT.

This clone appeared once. In nucleotides, the CDR3 is TGTGCCAGCAGAGAAGGACAGGAAAGGAGCAATGAGCAGTTCTTC. Its translation is CASREGQERSNEQFF. This chain uses TRBV28 with TRBJ2-1; 7 nucleotides align to TRBD1. The V gene end was trimmed by 6 bases and the J gene end by 6 bases; junction bases not matched to a gene: 11. The CDR3 runs to 15 residues. CDR1 and CDR2 from the germline V gene are MDHEN and SYDVKM.

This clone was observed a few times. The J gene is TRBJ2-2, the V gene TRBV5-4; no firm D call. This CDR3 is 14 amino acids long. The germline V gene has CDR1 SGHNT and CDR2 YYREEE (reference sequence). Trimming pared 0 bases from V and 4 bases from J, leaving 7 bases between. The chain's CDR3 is CASSLAVPTGELFF. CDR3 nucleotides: TGTGCCAGCAGCTTGGCAGTACCCACCGGGGAGCTGTTTTTT.

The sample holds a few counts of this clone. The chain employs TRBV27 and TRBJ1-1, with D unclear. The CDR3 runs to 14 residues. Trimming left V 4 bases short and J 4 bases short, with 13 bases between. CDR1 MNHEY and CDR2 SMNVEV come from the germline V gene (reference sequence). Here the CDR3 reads CASSSEGLFTEAFF. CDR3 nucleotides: TGTGCCAGCAGTTCGGAGGGCTTGTTCACTGAAGCTTTCTTT.

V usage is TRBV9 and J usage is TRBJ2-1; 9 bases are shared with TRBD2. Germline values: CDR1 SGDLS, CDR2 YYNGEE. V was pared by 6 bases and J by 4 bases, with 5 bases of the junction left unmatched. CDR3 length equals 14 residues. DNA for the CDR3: TGTGCCAGCACCGAGCGGGAGGTATACAATGAGCAGTTCTTC. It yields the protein CASTEREVYNEQFF.

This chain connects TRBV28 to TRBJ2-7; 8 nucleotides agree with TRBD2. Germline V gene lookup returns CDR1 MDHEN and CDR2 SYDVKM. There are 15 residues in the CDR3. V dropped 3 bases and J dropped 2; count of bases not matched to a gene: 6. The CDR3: CASSLGSGATYEQYF. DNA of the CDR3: TGTGCCAGCAGTTTGGGTAGCGGGGCCACCTACGAGCAGTACTTC.

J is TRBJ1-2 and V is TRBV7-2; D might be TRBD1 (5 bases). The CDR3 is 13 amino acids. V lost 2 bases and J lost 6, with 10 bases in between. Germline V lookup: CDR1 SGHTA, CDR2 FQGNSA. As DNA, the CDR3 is TGTGCCAGCAGCTTACAGGGAAAGGATGGCTACACCTTC. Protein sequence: CASSLQGKDGYTF.

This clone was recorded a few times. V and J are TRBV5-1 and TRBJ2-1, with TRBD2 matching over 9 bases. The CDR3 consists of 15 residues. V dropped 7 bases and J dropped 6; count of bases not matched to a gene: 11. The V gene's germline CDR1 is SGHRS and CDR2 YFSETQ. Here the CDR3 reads CASVPLAGTINEQFF. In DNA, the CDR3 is TGCGCCAGCGTCCCTCTAGCGGGAACGATCAATGAGCAGTTCTTC.

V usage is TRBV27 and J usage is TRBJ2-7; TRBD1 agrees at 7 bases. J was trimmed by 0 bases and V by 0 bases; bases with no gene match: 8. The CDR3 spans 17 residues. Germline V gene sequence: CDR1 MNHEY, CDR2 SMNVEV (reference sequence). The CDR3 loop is CASSLSGHRGSSYEQYF. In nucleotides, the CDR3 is TGTGCCAGCAGTTTATCGGGACACAGGGGTAGCTCCTACGAGCAGTACTTC.

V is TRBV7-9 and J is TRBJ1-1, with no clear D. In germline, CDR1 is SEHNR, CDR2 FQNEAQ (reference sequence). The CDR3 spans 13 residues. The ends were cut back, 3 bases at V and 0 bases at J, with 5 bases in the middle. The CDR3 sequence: CASSFSMNTEAFF. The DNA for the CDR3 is TGTGCCAGCAGCTTTTCAATGAACACTGAAGCTTTCTTT.

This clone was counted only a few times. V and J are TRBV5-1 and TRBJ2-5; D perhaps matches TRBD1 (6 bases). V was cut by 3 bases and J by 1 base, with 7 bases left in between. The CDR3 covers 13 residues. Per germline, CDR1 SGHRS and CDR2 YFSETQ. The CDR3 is CASSSGVQETQYF. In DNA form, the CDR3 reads TGCGCCAGCAGCTCAGGGGTCCAAGAGACCCAGTACTTC.

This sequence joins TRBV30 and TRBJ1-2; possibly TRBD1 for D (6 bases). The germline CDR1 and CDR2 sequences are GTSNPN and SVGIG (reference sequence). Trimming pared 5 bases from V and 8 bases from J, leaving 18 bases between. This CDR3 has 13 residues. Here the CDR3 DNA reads TGTGCCTGGCGGACAGAGGAATATACAGGCTACACCTTC. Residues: CAWRTEEYTGYTF.

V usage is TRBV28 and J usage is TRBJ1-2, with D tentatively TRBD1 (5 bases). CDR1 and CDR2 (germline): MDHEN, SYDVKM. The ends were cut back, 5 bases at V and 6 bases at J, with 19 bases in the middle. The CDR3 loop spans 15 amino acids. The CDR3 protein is CASSPTVRGSNGYTF. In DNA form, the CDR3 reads TGTGCCAGCAGTCCCACCGTAAGGGGTTCGAATGGCTACACCTTC.

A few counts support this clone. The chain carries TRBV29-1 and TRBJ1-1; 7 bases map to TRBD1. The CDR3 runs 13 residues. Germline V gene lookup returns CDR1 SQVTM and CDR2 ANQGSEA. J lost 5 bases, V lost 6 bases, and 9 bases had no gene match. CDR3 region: CSVRGPTRTEAFF. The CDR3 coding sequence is TGCAGCGTGAGGGGGCCGACGAGGACTGAAGCTTTCTTT.

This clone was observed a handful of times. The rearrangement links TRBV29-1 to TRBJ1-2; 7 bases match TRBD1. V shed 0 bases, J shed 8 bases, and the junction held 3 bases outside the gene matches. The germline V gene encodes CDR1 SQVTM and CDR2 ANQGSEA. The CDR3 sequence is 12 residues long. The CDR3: CSVEDHRGGYTF. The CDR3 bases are TGCAGCGTTGAAGATCACAGGGGAGGCTACACCTTC.

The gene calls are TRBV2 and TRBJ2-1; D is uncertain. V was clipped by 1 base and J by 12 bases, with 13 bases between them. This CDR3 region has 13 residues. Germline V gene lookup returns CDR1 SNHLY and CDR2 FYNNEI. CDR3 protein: CASSEGARSRQFF. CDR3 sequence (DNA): TGTGCCAGCAGTGAAGGCGCGAGGTCTAGGCAGTTCTTC.

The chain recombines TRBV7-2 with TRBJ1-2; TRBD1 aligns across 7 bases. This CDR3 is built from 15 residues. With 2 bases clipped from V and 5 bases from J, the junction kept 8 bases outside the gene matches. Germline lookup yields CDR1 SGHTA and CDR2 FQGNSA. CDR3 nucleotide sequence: TGTGCCAGCAGCTTAAATACAGGGGTTAGTTATGGCTACACCTTC. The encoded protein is CASSLNTGVSYGYTF.

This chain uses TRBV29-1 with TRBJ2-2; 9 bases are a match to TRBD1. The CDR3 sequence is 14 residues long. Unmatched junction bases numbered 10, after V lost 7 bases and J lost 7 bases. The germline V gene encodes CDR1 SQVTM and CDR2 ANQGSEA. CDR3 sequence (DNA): TGCAGCGCTCTGAGGGACAGGGTGAGCGGGGAGCTGTTTTTT. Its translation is CSALRDRVSGELFF.

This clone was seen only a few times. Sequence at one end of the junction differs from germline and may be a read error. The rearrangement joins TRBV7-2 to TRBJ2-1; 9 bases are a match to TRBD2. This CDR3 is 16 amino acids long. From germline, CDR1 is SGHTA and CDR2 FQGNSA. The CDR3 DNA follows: TGTGCCAGCAGCTTAGTTGGGCTAGCGGGACACAAGGAGCAGTTCTTC. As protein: CASSLVGLAGHKEQFF.

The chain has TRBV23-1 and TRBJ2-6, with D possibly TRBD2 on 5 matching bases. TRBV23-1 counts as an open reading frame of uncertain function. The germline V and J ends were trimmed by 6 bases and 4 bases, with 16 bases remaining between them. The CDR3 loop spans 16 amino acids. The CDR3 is CASSPPDFSGANVLTF. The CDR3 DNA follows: TGCGCCAGCAGCCCTCCGGACTTCTCCGGGGCCAACGTCCTGACTTTC.

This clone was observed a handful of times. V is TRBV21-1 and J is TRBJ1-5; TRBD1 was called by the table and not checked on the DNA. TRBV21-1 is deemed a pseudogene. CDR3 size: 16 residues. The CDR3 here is CASSIRGCRDNQPQHF. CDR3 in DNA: TGTGCCAGCAGCATCAGGGGTTGTAGGGACAATCAGCCCCAGCATTTT.

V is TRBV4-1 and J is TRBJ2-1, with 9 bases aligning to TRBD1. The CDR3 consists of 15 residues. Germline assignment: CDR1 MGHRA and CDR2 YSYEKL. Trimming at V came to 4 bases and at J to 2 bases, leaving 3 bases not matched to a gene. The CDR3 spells CASSPGTGPYNEQFF. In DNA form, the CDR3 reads TGCGCCAGCAGCCCCGGGACAGGGCCCTACAATGAGCAGTTCTTC.

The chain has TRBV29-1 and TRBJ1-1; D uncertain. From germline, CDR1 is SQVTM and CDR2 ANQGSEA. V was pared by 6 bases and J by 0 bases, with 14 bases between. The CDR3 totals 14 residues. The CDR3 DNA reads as TGCAGCGTCTGCCTTGCAGACATGAACACTGAAGCTTTCTTT. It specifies CSVCLADMNTEAFF.